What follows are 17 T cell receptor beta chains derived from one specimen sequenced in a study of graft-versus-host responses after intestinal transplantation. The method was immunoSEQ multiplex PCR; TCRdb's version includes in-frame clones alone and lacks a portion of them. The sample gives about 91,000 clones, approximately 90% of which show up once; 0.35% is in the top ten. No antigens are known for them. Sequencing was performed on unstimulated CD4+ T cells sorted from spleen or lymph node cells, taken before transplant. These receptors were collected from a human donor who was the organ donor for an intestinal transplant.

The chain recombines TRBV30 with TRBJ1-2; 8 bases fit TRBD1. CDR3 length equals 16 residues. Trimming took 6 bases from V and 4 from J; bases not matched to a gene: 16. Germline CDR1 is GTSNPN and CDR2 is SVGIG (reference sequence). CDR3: CACRQGRAAAFYGYTF. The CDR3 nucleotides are TGTGCCTGTAGACAGGGGAGGGCGGCTGCTTTCTATGGCTACACCTTC.

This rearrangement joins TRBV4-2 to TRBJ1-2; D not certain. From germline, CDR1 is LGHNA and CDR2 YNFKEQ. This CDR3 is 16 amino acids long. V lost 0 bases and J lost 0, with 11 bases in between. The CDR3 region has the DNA TGTGCCAGCAGCCAAGACTGGAGGGCCCCTAACTATGGCTACACCTTC. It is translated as CASSQDWRAPNYGYTF.

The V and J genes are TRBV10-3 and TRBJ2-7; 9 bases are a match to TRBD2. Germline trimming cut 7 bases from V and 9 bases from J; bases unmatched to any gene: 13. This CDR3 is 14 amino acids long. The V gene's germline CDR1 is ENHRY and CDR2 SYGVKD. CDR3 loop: CAINGGGLAVVQYF. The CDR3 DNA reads TGTGCCATCAACGGGGGGGGACTAGCTGTAGTGCAGTACTTC.

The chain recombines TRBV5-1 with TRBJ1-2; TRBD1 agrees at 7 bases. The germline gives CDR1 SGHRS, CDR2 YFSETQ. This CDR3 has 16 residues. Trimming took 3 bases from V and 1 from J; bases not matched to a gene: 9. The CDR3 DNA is TGCGCCAGCAGCTCCACAGGGGATGGCTTTAACTATGGCTACACCTTC. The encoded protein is CASSSTGDGFNYGYTF. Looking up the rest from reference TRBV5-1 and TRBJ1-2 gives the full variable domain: KAGVTQTPRYLIKTRGQQVTLSCSPISGHRSVSWYQQTPGQGLQFLFEYFSETQRNKGNFPGRFSGRQFSNSRSEMNVSTLELGDSALYLCASSSTGDGFNYGYTFGSGTRLTVV.

The CDR3 DNA reads TGCAGTGGCACGACTCAAGAGACCCAGTACTTC. This gives the protein CSGTTQETQYF. V is TRBV20-1 and J is TRBJ2-5, with D uncertain. Germline V gene data show CDR1 as DFQATT and CDR2 as SNEGSKA (reference sequence). V lost 7 bases to trimming and J lost 2 bases, with 8 bases between them. The CDR3 contains 11 residues.

The CDR3, as DNA: TGCAGCGTTGCTGGGACAGGGATACGGGGCACCGAAGCTTTCTTT. Residues: CSVAGTGIRGTEAFF. The V call is TRBV29-1, the J call TRBJ1-1; 9 nucleotides match TRBD1. This CDR3 spans 15 amino acids. Germline V gives CDR1 SQVTM, CDR2 ANQGSEA. Trimming took 4 bases from V and 8 from J; bases not matched to a gene: 14.

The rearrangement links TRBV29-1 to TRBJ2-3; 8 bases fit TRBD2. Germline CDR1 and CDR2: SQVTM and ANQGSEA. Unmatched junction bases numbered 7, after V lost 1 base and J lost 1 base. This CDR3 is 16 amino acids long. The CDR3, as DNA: TGCAGCGTTGAAGGCGAGGGGACTAGTCGCACAGATACGCAGTATTTT. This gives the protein CSVEGEGTSRTDTQYF.

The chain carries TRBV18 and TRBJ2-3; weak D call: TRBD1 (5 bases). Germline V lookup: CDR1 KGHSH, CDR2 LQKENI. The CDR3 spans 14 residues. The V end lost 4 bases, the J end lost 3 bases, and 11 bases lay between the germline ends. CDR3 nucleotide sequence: TGTGCCAGCTCACGGGGCGTCGGGACAGATACGCAGTATTTT. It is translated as CASSRGVGTDTQYF. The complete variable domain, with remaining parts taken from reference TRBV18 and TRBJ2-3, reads NAGVMQNPRHLVRRRGQEARLRCSPMKGHSHVYWYRQLPEEGLKFMVYLQKENIIDESGMPKERFSAEFPKEGPSILRIQQVVRGDSAAYFCASSRGVGTDTQYFGPGTRLTVL.

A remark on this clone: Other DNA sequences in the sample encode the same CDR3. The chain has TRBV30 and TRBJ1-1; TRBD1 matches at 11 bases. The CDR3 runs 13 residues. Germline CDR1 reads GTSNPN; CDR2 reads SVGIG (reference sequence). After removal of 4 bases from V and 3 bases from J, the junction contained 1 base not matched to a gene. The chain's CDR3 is CAWKGQGDTEAFF. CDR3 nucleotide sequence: TGTGCCTGGAAGGGACAGGGGGACACTGAAGCTTTCTTT.

The CDR3 spells CASSRDRSNQPQHF. The CDR3 bases are TGTGCCAGCAGCCGGGACAGGAGCAATCAGCCCCAGCATTTT. This chain connects TRBV6-1 to TRBJ1-5; 8 positions match TRBD1. V gave up 6 bases and J gave up 1 base; unmatched junction bases: 2. This CDR3 has 14 residues. Germline CDR1 is MNHNS and CDR2 is SASEGT.

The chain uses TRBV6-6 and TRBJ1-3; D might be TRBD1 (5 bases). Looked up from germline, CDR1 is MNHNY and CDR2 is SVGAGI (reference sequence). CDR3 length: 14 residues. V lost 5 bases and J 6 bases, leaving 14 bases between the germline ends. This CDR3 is CASSTQTVVNTIYF. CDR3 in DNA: TGTGCCAGCAGTACCCAGACAGTCGTAAACACCATATATTTT.

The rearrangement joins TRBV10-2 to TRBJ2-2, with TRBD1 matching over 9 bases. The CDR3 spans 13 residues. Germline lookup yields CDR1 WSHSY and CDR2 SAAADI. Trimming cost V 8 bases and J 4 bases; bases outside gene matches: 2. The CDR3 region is CASSGQGTGELFF. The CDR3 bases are TGCGCCAGCTCGGGACAGGGCACCGGGGAGCTGTTTTTT.

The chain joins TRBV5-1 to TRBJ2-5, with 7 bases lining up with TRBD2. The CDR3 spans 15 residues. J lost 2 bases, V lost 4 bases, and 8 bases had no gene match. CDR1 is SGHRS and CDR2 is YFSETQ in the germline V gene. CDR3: CASSVGLTDQETQYF. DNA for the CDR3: TGCGCCAGCAGCGTGGGACTAACCGATCAAGAGACCCAGTACTTC.

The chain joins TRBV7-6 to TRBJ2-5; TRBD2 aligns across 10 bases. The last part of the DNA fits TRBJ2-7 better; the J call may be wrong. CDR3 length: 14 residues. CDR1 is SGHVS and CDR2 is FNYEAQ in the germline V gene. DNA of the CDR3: TGTGCCAGCGGAAAGAGCGGGGGGGCCGGCGAGCAGTACTTC. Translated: CASGKSGGAGEQYF.

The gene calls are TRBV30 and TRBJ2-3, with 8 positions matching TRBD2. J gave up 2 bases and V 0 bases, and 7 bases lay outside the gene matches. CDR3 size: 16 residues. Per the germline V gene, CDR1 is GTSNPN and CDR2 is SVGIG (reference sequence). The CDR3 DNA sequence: TGTGCCTGGAGTGTGGGGCGTAGCGGGGCCACAGATACGCAGTATTTT. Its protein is CAWSVGRSGATDTQYF. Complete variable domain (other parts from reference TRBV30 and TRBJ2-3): SQTIHQWPATLVQPVGSPLSLECTVEGTSNPNLYWYRQAAGRGLQLLFYSVGIGQISSEVPQNLSASRPQDRQFILSSKKLLLSDSGFYLCAWSVGRSGATDTQYFGPGTRLTVL.

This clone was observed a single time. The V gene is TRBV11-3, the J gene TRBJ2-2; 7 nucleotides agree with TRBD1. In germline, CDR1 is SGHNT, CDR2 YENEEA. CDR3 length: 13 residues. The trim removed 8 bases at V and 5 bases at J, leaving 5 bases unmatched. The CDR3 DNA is TGTGCCAGCGCCACAGGGGAAACCGGGGAGCTGTTTTTT. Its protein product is CASATGETGELFF.

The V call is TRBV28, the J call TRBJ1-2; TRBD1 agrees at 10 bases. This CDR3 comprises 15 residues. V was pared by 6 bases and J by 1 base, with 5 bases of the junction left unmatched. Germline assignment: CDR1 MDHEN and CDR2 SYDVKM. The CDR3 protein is CASRSGTGVNYGYTF. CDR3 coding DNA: TGTGCCAGCAGGTCCGGGACAGGGGTTAACTATGGCTACACCTTC.